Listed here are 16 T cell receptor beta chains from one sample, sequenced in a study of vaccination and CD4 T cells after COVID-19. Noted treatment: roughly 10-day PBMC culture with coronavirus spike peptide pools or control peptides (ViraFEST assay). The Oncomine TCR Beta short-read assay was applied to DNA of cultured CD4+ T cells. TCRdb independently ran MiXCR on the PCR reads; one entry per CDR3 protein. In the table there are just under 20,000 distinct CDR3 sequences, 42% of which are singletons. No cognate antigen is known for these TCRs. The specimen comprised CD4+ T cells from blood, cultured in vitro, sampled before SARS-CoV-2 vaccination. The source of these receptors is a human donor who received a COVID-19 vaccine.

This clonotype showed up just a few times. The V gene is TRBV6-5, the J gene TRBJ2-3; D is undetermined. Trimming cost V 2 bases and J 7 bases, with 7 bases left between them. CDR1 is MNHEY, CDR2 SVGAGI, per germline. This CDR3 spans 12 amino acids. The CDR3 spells CASSYDVNTQYF. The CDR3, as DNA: TGTGCCAGCAGTTACGACGTCAATACGCAGTATTTT.

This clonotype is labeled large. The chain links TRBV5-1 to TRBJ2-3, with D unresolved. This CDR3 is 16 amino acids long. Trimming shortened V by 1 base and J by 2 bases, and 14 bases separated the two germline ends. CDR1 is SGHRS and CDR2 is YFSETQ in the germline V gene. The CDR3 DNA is TGCGCCAGCAGCTTGTGGGCGGTAACTCCCACAGATACGCAGTATTTT. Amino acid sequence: CASSLWAVTPTDTQYF.

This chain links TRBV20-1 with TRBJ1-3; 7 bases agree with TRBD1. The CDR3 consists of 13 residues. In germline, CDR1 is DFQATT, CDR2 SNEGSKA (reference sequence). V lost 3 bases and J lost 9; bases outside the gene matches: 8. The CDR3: CSARFDQGGTIYF. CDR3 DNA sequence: TGCAGTGCTAGGTTCGACCAGGGGGGCACCATATATTTT.

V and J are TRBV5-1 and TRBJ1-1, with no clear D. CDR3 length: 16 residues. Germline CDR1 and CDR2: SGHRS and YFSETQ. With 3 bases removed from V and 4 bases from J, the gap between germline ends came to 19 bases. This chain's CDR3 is CASSWNPGRSGTEAFF. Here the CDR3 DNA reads TGCGCCAGCAGCTGGAACCCTGGGCGATCGGGCACTGAAGCTTTCTTT.

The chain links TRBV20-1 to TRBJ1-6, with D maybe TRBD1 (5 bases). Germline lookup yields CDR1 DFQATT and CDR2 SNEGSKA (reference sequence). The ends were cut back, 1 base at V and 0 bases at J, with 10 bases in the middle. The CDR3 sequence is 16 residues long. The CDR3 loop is CSARAGGSSYNSPLHF. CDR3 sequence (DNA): TGCAGTGCTAGAGCCGGGGGGAGCTCCTATAATTCACCCCTCCACTTT.

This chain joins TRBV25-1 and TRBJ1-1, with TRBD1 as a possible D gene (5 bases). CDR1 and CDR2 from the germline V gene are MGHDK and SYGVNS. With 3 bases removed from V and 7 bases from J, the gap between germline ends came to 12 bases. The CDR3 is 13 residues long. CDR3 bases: TGTGCCAGCAGTGACACCGGGACTGGTGAAGCTTTCTTT. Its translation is CASSDTGTGEAFF. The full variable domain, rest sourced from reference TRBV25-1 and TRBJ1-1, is EADIYQTPRYLVIGTGKKITLECSQTMGHDKMYWYQQDPGMELHLIHYSYGVNSTEKGDLSSESTVSRIRTEHFPLTLESARPSHTSQYLCASSDTGTGEAFFGQGTRLTVV.

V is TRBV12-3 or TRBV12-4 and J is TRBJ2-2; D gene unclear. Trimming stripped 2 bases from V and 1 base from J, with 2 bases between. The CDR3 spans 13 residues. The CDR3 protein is CASSLKNTGELFF. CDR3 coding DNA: TGTGCCAGCAGTTTAAAGAACACCGGGGAGCTGTTTTTT.

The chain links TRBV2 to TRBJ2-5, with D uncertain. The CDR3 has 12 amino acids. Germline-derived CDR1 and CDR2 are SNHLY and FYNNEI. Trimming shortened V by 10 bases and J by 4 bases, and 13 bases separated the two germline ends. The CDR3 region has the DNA TGTGCCATGGGAAGTCAGAGAGAGACCCAGTACTTC. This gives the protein CAMGSQRETQYF.

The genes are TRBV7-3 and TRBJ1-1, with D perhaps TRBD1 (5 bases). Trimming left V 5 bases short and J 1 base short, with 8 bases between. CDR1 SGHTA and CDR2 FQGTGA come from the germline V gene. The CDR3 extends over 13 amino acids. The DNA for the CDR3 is TGTGCCAGCAGCCGGGACTGGAACACTGAAGCTTTCTTT. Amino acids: CASSRDWNTEAFF.

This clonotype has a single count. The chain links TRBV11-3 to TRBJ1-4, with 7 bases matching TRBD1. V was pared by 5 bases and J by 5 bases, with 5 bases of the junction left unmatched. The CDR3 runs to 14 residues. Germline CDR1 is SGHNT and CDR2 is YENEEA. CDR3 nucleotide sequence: TGTGCCAGCAGCCAGGGGGGGACAAATGAAAAACTGTTTTTT. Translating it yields CASSQGGTNEKLFF.

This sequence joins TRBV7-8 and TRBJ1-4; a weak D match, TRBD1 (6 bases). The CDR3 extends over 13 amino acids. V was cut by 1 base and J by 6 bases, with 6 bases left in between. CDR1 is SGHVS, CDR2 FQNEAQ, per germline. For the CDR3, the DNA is TGTGCCAGCAGCTTAGACAGGGATGAAAAACTGTTTTTT. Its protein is CASSLDRDEKLFF.

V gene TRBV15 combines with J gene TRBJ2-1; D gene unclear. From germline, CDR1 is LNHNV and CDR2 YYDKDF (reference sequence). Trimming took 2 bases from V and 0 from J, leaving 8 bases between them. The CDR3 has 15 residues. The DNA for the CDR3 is TGTGCCACCAGCAGACCGGCACTCTCCTACAATGAGCAGTTCTTC. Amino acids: CATSRPALSYNEQFF.

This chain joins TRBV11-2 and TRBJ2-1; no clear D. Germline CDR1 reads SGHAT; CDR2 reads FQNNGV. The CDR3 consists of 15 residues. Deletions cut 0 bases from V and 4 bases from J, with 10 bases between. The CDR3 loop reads CASSLDYAGYNEQFF. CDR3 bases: TGTGCCAGCAGCTTAGATTATGCAGGATACAATGAGCAGTTCTTC.

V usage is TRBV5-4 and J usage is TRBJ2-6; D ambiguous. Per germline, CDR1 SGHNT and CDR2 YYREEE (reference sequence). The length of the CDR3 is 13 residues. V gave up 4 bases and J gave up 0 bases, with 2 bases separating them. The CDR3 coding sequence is TGTGCCAGCAGCGACTCTGGGGCCAACGTCCTGACTTTC. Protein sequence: CASSDSGANVLTF. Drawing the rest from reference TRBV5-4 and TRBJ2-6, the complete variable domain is ETGVTQSPTHLIKTRGQQVTLRCSSQSGHNTVSWYQQALGQGPQFIFQYYREEENGRGNFPPRFSGLQFPNYSSELNVNALELDDSALYLCASSDSGANVLTFGAGSRLTVL.

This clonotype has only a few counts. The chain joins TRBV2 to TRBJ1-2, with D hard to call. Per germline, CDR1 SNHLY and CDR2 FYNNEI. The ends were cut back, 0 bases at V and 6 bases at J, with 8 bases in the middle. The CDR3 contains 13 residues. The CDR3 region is CASSEAREDGYTF. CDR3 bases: TGTGCCAGCAGTGAAGCGCGGGAGGATGGCTACACCTTC.

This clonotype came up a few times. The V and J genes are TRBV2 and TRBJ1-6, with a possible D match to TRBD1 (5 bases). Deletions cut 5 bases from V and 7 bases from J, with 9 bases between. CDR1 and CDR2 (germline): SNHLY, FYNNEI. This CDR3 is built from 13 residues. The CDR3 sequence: CASSNRRNSPLHF. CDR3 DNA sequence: TGTGCCAGCAGTAACAGGCGGAATTCACCCCTCCACTTT.